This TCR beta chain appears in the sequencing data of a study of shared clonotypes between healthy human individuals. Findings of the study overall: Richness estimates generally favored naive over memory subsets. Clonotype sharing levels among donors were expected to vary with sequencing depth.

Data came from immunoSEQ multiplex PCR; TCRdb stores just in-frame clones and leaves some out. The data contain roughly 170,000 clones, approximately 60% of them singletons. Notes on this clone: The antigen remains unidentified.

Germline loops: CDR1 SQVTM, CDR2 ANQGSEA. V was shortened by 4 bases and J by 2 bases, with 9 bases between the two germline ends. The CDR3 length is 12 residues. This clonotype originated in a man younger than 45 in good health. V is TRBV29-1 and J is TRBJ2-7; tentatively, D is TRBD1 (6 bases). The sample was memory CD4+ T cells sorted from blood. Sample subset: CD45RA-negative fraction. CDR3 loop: CSVGQDAYEQYF. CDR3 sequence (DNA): TGCAGCGTTGGACAGGACGCCTACGAGCAGTACTTC.